This TCR beta chain comes out of a study of blood T cell repertoires in COVID-19. This CDR3 comprises 14 residues. From germline, CDR1 is MGHRA and CDR2 YSYEKL. The J segment lost 14 bases and the V segment lost 1 base, leaving 6 bases of the junction unmatched. Data came from immunoSEQ multiplex PCR; TCRdb stores just in-frame clones and leaves some out. The table includes over 80,000 clones, roughly 78% detected once. This sequence was found in an elderly woman with active or convalescent COVID-19. Sequencing used peripheral blood. J is TRBJ1-6 and V is TRBV4-1; TRBD1 agrees at 9 bases. Written as DNA, the CDR3 is TGCGCCAGCAGCCAAGCGGACAGGGGTATAACCCTCCACTTT. It translates to CASSQADRGITLHF.